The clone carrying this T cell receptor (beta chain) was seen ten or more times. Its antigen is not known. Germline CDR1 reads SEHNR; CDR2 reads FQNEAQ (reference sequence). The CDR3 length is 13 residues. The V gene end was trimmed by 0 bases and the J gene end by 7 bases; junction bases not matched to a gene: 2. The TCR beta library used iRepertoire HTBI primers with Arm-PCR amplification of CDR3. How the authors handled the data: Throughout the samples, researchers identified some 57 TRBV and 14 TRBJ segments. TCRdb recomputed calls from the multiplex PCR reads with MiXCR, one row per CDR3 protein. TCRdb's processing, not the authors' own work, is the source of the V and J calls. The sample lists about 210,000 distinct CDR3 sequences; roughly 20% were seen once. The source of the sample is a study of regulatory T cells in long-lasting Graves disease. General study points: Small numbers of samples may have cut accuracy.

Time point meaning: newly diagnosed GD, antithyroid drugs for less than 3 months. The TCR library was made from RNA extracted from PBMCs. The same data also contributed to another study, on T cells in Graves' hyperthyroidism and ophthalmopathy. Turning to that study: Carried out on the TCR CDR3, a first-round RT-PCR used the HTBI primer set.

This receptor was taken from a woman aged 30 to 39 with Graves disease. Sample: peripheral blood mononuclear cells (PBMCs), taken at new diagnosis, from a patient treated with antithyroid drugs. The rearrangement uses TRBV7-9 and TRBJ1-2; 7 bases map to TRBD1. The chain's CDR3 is CASSLAGGRGYTF. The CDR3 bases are TGTGCCAGCAGCTTAGCAGGGGGCCGTGGCTACACCTTC.